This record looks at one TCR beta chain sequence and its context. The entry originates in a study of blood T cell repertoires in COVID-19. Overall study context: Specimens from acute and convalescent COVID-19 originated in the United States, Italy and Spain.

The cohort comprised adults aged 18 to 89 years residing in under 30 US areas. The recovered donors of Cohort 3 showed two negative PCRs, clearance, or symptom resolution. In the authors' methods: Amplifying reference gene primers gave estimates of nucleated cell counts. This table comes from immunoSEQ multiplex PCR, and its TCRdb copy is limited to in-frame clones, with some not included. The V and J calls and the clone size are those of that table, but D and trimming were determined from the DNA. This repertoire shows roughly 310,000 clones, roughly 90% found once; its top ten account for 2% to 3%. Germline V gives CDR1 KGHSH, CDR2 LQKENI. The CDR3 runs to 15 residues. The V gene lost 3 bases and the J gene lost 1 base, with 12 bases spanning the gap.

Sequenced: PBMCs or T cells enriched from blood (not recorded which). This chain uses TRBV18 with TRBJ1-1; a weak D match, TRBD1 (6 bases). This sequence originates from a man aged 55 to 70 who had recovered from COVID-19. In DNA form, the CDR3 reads TGTGCCAGCTCACCGGGATGGGGGCCGAACACTGAAGCTTTCTTT. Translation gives CASSPGWGPNTEAFF.